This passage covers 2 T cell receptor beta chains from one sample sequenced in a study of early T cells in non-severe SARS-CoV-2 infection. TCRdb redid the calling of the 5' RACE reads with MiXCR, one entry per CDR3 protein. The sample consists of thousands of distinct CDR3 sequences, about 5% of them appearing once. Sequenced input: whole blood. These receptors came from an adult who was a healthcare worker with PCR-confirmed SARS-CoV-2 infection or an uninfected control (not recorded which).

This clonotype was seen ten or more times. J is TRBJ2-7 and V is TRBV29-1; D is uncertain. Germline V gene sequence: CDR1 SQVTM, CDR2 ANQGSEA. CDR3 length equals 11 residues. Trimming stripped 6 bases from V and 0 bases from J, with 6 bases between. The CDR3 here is CSVRFSYEQYF. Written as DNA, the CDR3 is TGCAGCGTACGGTTCTCCTACGAGCAGTACTTC.

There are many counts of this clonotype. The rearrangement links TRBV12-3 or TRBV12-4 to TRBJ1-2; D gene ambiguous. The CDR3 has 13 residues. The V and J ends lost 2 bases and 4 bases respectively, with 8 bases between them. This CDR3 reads CASSLMGAYGYTF. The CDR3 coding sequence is TGTGCCAGCAGTTTAATGGGTGCCTATGGCTACACCTTC.